These T cell receptor beta chains were read from a single sample in a study of T cells in Graves' hyperthyroidism and ophthalmopathy. TCRdb redid the calling of the multiplex PCR reads with MiXCR, one entry per CDR3 protein. The data show about 710,000 distinct CDR3 sequences, over 15% seen once. Sequencing was performed on blood. The origin of the receptors is a man in his late teens or twenties with Graves' hyperthyroidism. The CDR3 runs from the conserved cysteine through the conserved F or W. A D gene is named only where the DNA matches it firmly. Only part of the rows carry a size: once, few, many, or a class if the clone is expanded.

v_call: TRBV7-8; d_call: .; clone_size: many; j_call: TRBJ2-6; cdr3_nt: TGTGCCAGCAGCCGACAGTACTCTGGGGCCAACGTCCTGACTTTC; cdr3_aa: CASSRQYSGANVLTF
v_call: TRBV28; d_call: .; clone_size: .; j_call: TRBJ1-5; cdr3_nt: TGTGCCAGCAACCTCGTTGGTCAGCCCCAGCATTTT; cdr3_aa: CASNLVGQPQHF
v_call: TRBV7-9; d_call: .; clone_size: .; j_call: TRBJ1-3; cdr3_nt: TGTGCCAGCAGCCGATTTATGGGGCGAGGTGGAAACACCATATATTTT; cdr3_aa: CASSRFMGRGGNTIYF
v_call: TRBV12-3/TRBV12-4; d_call: .; clone_size: many; j_call: TRBJ2-7; cdr3_nt: TGTGCCAGCGGCTCGGGGGCGCCGGACGAGCAGTACTTC; cdr3_aa: CASGSGAPDEQYF
v_call: TRBV6-2/TRBV6-3; d_call: .; clone_size: .; j_call: TRBJ2-3; cdr3_nt: TGTGCCAGCAGTTACGCGGCGCGAGGGGGACGTGGCACAGATACGCAGTATTTT; cdr3_aa: CASSYAARGGRGTDTQYF
v_call: TRBV3-1; d_call: TRBD1; clone_size: many; j_call: TRBJ1-2; cdr3_nt: TGTGCCAGCAGTTTGACAGGGGGCGAAGGCTACACCTTC; cdr3_aa: CASSLTGGEGYTF
v_call: TRBV18; d_call: .; clone_size: .; j_call: TRBJ2-2; cdr3_nt: TGTGCCAGCTCACTAGCGGCGACGGCCGGGGAGCTGTTTTTT; cdr3_aa: CASSLAATAGELFF
v_call: TRBV20-1; d_call: TRBD2; clone_size: few; j_call: TRBJ2-3; cdr3_nt: TGCAGTGCAACGGCTAGCGGGCCAGACACAGATACGCAGTATTTT; cdr3_aa: CSATASGPDTDTQYF
v_call: TRBV20-1; d_call: .; clone_size: many; j_call: TRBJ1-5; cdr3_nt: TGCAGTGCTAGGCCGGGAGCGGGCAATCAGCCCCAGCATTTT; cdr3_aa: CSARPGAGNQPQHF
v_call: TRBV12-3/TRBV12-4; d_call: TRBD1; clone_size: many; j_call: TRBJ1-2; cdr3_nt: TGTGCCAGCAGTATGACAGGGGTGTATGGCTACACCTTC; cdr3_aa: CASSMTGVYGYTF
v_call: TRBV18; d_call: .; clone_size: .; j_call: TRBJ2-3; cdr3_nt: TGTGCCAGCTCACTCACAGGCACCGGGGCAGATACGCAGTATTTT; cdr3_aa: CASSLTGTGADTQYF
v_call: TRBV7-3; d_call: TRBD1; clone_size: many; j_call: TRBJ1-2; cdr3_nt: TGTGCCAGCAGGTCCATGCCGGGACAGATACCATATGGCTACACCTTC; cdr3_aa: CASRSMPGQIPYGYTF
v_call: TRBV5-1; d_call: .; clone_size: .; j_call: TRBJ2-2; cdr3_nt: TGCGCCAGCAGCTTGGATGAACAGGGAGGTACCGGGGAGCTGTTTTTT; cdr3_aa: CASSLDEQGGTGELFF
v_call: TRBV5-1; d_call: .; clone_size: .; j_call: TRBJ2-1; cdr3_nt: TGCGCCAGCCAGTACAGCACCTCCTACAATGAGCAGTTCTTC; cdr3_aa: CASQYSTSYNEQFF
v_call: TRBV27; d_call: TRBD1; clone_size: .; j_call: TRBJ1-5; cdr3_nt: TGTGCCAGCAGTCGCCTGGGACAGGGTATACCGCATTTT; cdr3_aa: CASSRLGQGIPHF
v_call: TRBV7-3; d_call: .; clone_size: .; j_call: TRBJ2-7; cdr3_nt: TGTGCCAGCAGGTTAACAGGAATCTCCTACGAGCAGTACTTC; cdr3_aa: CASRLTGISYEQYF
v_call: TRBV7-3; d_call: .; clone_size: .; j_call: TRBJ2-6; cdr3_nt: TGTGCCAGCAGCTTATATTCTGACTCTGGGGCCAACGTCCTGACTTTC; cdr3_aa: CASSLYSDSGANVLTF
v_call: TRBV28; d_call: .; clone_size: many; j_call: TRBJ2-3; cdr3_nt: TGTGCCAGCAGTACCCCCTCACCGTACGCAGATACGCAGTATTTT; cdr3_aa: CASSTPSPYADTQYF
v_call: TRBV19; d_call: .; clone_size: .; j_call: TRBJ2-2; cdr3_nt: TGTGCCAGTAGTCCCCATAGCAGCAAGAGCACCGGGGAGCTGTTTTTT; cdr3_aa: CASSPHSSKSTGELFF
v_call: TRBV27; d_call: TRBD2; clone_size: .; j_call: TRBJ2-2; cdr3_nt: TGTGCCAGCAGCACCAGCGGGGAGAACACCGGGGAGCTGTTTTTT; cdr3_aa: CASSTSGENTGELFF
v_call: TRBV20-1; d_call: .; clone_size: many; j_call: TRBJ1-1; cdr3_nt: TGCAGTGCTAGTGACAGAACGAACACTGAAGCTTTCTTT; cdr3_aa: CSASDRTNTEAFF
v_call: TRBV28; d_call: TRBD1; clone_size: many; j_call: TRBJ2-7; cdr3_nt: TGTGCCAGCAGCTCCCGACAGGGCCCCCTGGTCTACGAGCAGTACTTC; cdr3_aa: CASSSRQGPLVYEQYF
v_call: TRBV29-1; d_call: TRBD2; clone_size: many; j_call: TRBJ2-3; cdr3_nt: TGCAGCGCCCGGCGGGGGTCGGATACGCAGTATTTT; cdr3_aa: CSARRGSDTQYF
v_call: TRBV20-1; d_call: .; clone_size: many; j_call: TRBJ2-7; cdr3_nt: TGCAGTGCTAGGGGCGGTTTTACCTACGAGCAGTACTTC; cdr3_aa: CSARGGFTYEQYF
v_call: TRBV28; d_call: .; clone_size: .; j_call: TRBJ2-1; cdr3_nt: TGTGCCAGCAGCCCAGTACTAGGGAACAATGAGCAGTTCTTC; cdr3_aa: CASSPVLGNNEQFF
v_call: TRBV25-1; d_call: TRBD2; clone_size: few; j_call: TRBJ2-7; cdr3_nt: TGTGCCAGCAGCTCTACCCGGGGAGGGAAAGTACACGAGCAGTACTTC; cdr3_aa: CASSSTRGGKVHEQYF
v_call: TRBV15; d_call: .; clone_size: .; j_call: TRBJ2-7; cdr3_nt: TGTGCCACCAGCCCCCGGCAGGACCACGAGCAGTACTTC; cdr3_aa: CATSPRQDHEQYF
v_call: TRBV19; d_call: TRBD1; clone_size: .; j_call: TRBJ1-1; cdr3_nt: TGTGCCAGTAGACCTCGGACAGGTTATATGAACACTGAAGCTTTCTTT; cdr3_aa: CASRPRTGYMNTEAFF
v_call: TRBV28; d_call: .; clone_size: many; j_call: TRBJ1-2; cdr3_nt: TGTGCCAGCAGTTCGGTCGACTATGGCTACACCTTC; cdr3_aa: CASSSVDYGYTF
v_call: TRBV11-1; d_call: TRBD2; clone_size: many; j_call: TRBJ2-1; cdr3_nt: TGTGCCAGCAGCAACCCTAGCGGCTACAATGAGCAGTTCTTC; cdr3_aa: CASSNPSGYNEQFF
v_call: TRBV28; d_call: .; clone_size: many; j_call: TRBJ2-1; cdr3_nt: TGTGCCAGCAGTAAACCGGGACTCGCCGAGCAGTTCTTC; cdr3_aa: CASSKPGLAEQFF